The next 4 T cell receptor beta chains were all read from a single sample in a study of neurological immune-mediated disorders. TCRdb fed the 5' RACE reads into MiXCR, producing one record per CDR3 protein. The table shows about 38,000 distinct CDR3 sequences, with about 4.4% occurring only once. What was sequenced was CD4+ T cells from blood. These receptors all come from a man between 18 and 29 years old in good health.

This clonotype was observed many times. J is TRBJ1-3 and V is TRBV10-3, with D tentatively TRBD1 (5 bases). Germline values: CDR1 ENHRY, CDR2 SYGVKD. V was pared by 5 bases and J by 3 bases, with 11 bases between. The CDR3 spans 14 residues. The CDR3 DNA sequence: TGTGCCATCAGTTCGGACAAGAATGGAAACACCATATATTTT. Translating gives CAISSDKNGNTIYF.

This clonotype was observed at least ten times. V gene TRBV7-2 combines with J gene TRBJ2-1, with no clear D. CDR3 length: 12 residues. CDR1 SGHTA and CDR2 FQGNSA come from the germline V gene. V lost 5 bases, J lost 5 bases, and 7 bases lay in between. The CDR3 loop reads CASSATDNEQFF. The CDR3 nucleotides read TGTGCCAGCAGCGCGACTGACAATGAGCAGTTCTTC.

This clonotype was detected ten times or more. This rearrangement joins TRBV6-5 to TRBJ1-5; no clear D. The CDR3 loop spans 13 amino acids. Trimming left V 2 bases short and J 7 bases short, with 9 bases between. CDR1 is MNHEY and CDR2 is SVGAGI in the germline V gene. The CDR3 sequence is CASSYDAGQPQHF. In DNA form, the CDR3 reads TGTGCCAGCAGTTACGACGCGGGGCAGCCCCAGCATTTT.

This clonotype was picked up many times. The chain uses TRBV6-1 and TRBJ2-2, with D unclear. The CDR3 is 16 amino acids. Trimming removed 7 bases from V and 1 base from J, with 16 bases in between. Germline loops: CDR1 MNHNS, CDR2 SASEGT. In DNA, the CDR3 is TGTGCCAGCACCAAACGGTACCAGATGAACACCGGGGAGCTGTTTTTT. It encodes CASTKRYQMNTGELFF.